This T cell receptor (beta chain) was obtained from a study of T cell changes during pregnancy in multiple sclerosis. The assay was immunoSEQ multiplex PCR, and TCRdb's table has in-frame clones only and misses some. The data contain approximately 49,000 clones, around 92% of them singletons. Looked up from germline, CDR1 is GTSNPN and CDR2 is SVGIG (reference sequence). V trimming: 1 base; J trimming: 6 bases; junction bases outside the gene matches: 9. This CDR3 spans 15 amino acids. The count of this clone is one. V and J are TRBV30 and TRBJ2-1; 7 bases align to TRBD2. The sequencing used CD4+ T cells from peripheral blood mononuclear cells, collected in the second trimester of pregnancy. The source is a female donor in good health, enrolled as a control in a pregnancy study. CDR3 coding DNA: TGTGCCTGGAGTGCCGGGGGGAGGGGACGCAATGAGCAGTTCTTC. Translation: CAWSAGGRGRNEQFF.